These 21 T cell receptor beta chains originate from one sample sequenced in a study of T cell repertoires in cytomegalovirus infection. TCRdb fed the reads into MiXCR, producing one record per CDR3 protein. The sample has fewer than 1,000,000 distinct CDR3 sequences, approximately 31% seen once; the top ten hold around an eighth. These TCRs' antigens remain unknown. The source was cultured CD8+ T cells from PBMCs, collected from culture after CMV antigen stimulation. The receptors derive from a human donor in good health (CMV status not recorded). Some clones in this sample may be carry-over from other donors' samples.

This chain connects TRBV27 to TRBJ1-6; D ambiguous. The CDR3 is made up of 14 amino acids. Germline V gives CDR1 MNHEY, CDR2 SMNVEV (reference sequence). V was clipped by 4 bases and J by 9 bases, with 13 bases between them. The chain's CDR3 is CASSSGAEGSPLHF. As DNA, the CDR3 is TGTGCCAGCAGTTCCGGAGCTGAGGGTTCACCCCTCCACTTT.

In this sample, this clonotype turned up a few times. The V call is TRBV12-3 or TRBV12-4, the J call TRBJ2-5, with 9 bases aligning to TRBD2. The V gene end was trimmed by 7 bases and the J gene end by 4 bases; junction bases not matched to a gene: 7. This CDR3 has 14 amino acids. CDR3 protein: CASTSGLAGETQYF. The DNA for the CDR3 is TGTGCCAGCACTTCGGGACTAGCAGGAGAGACCCAGTACTTC.

This clonotype appeared a few times. This CDR3 reads CASRLLAGYQPQHF. CDR3 bases: TGTGCCAGCAGGCTCCTTGCAGGGTATCAGCCCCAGCATTTT. This chain connects TRBV27 to TRBJ1-5; TRBD1 might be the D (5 bases). V lost 6 bases and J 5 bases, leaving 14 bases between the germline ends. The CDR3 loop spans 14 amino acids. Germline CDR1 MNHEY, CDR2 SMNVEV (reference sequence).

This clonotype was seen a handful of times. Relative to the germline gene, one junction end is altered; a read error may explain this. The chain carries TRBV7-6 and TRBJ2-1; D is unresolved. CDR1 SGHVS and CDR2 FNYEAQ come from the germline V gene. CDR3 length equals 18 residues. The CDR3 coding sequence is TGTGCCAGCAGGTTAGGGCCTATCGCGTCGAGTTTTTTCGATGAGCAGTTCTTC. Amino acid sequence: CASRLGPIASSFFDEQFF.

In its sample, this clonotype was seen a few times. This rearrangement joins TRBV6-5 to TRBJ2-7, with D possibly matching TRBD1 (6 bases). Germline V gives CDR1 MNHEY, CDR2 SVGAGI. V was shortened by 0 bases and J by 3 bases, with 15 bases between the two germline ends. The CDR3 is made up of 16 amino acids. The CDR3 loop reads CASSYSPDSSLYEQYF. CDR3 nucleotides: TGTGCCAGCAGTTACTCCCCGGACAGTTCCCTCTACGAGCAGTACTTC.

This chain links TRBV10-2 with TRBJ1-2, with D possibly matching TRBD1 (6 bases). V lost 0 bases and J 0 bases, leaving 11 bases between the germline ends. The CDR3 runs to 16 residues. Per the germline V gene, CDR1 is WSHSY and CDR2 is SAAADI. CDR3 residues: CASSESRGSTNYGYTF. As DNA, the CDR3 is TGCGCCAGCAGTGAGTCTAGGGGGTCCACTAACTATGGCTACACCTTC.

CDR3 DNA: TGTGCCAGCAGTACCCAGGGGTATACTGAAGCTTTCTTT. Protein: CASSTQGYTEAFF. The rearrangement links TRBV6-8 to TRBJ1-1, with D perhaps matching TRBD1 (6 bases). Germline CDR1 and CDR2: MNHGY and SAAAGT. CDR3 length equals 13 residues. Trimming cost V 5 bases and J 5 bases, with 12 bases left between them.

The gene calls are TRBV6-6 and TRBJ1-2, with D possibly matching TRBD1 (6 bases). This CDR3 is 15 amino acids long. The germline V and J ends were trimmed by 0 bases and 6 bases, with 14 bases remaining between them. Germline CDR1 is MNHNY and CDR2 is SVGAGI (reference sequence). The CDR3 sequence is CASSYSIGGGNGYTF. CDR3 coding DNA: TGTGCCAGCAGTTACTCGATAGGGGGGGGGAATGGCTACACCTTC.

This clonotype was found many times. The chain has TRBV28 and TRBJ1-6; 7 bases line up with TRBD1. Germline CDR1 is MDHEN and CDR2 is SYDVKM. Germline trimming cut 6 bases from V and 11 bases from J; bases unmatched to any gene: 7. The length of the CDR3 is 13 residues. CDR3 sequence (DNA): TGTGCCAGCAGACCTAGGGGGCTCGCACCCCTCCACTTT. Its translation is CASRPRGLAPLHF.

This clonotype was picked up a small number of times. The chain has TRBV7-8 and TRBJ1-1; D gene ambiguous. V was clipped by 5 bases and J by 5 bases, with 12 bases between them. CDR1 is SGHVS, CDR2 FQNEAQ, per germline. The CDR3 is made up of 13 amino acids. The CDR3 sequence is CASSNHPGTEAFF. In DNA, the CDR3 is TGTGCCAGCAGCAACCATCCGGGGACTGAAGCTTTCTTT.

J is TRBJ1-4 and V is TRBV7-6, with D possibly TRBD1 on 6 matching bases. The CDR3 has 14 amino acids. V lost 6 bases, J lost 7 bases, and 15 bases lay in between. Germline CDR1 and CDR2: SGHVS and FNYEAQ. The CDR3 spells CASSQRGGREKLFF. The CDR3 nucleotides read TGTGCCAGCAGTCAAAGAGGGGGGCGTGAAAAACTGTTTTTT.

This clonotype has a handful of counts. The chain carries TRBV12-3 or TRBV12-4 and TRBJ2-1; TRBD1 might be the D (6 bases). V lost 5 bases and J 2 bases, leaving 13 bases between the germline ends. This CDR3 is 15 amino acids long. CDR3 DNA sequence: TGTGCCAGCAGTGGCCACAGGGATACCTACAATGAGCAGTTCTTC. Translated, it gives CASSGHRDTYNEQFF.

The chain employs TRBV4-1 and TRBJ2-2; 7 bases line up with TRBD2. The germline CDR1 and CDR2 sequences are MGHRA and YSYEKL. Unmatched junction bases numbered 16, after V lost 3 bases and J lost 0 bases. The CDR3 is made up of 20 amino acids. CDR3 protein: CASSHGDTGGRYSNTGELFF. The CDR3 DNA reads TGCGCCAGCAGCCATGGCGATACGGGGGGAAGGTACTCGAACACCGGGGAGCTGTTTTTT.

This clonotype showed up just a few times. CDR3 DNA sequence: TGTGCCAGCAGTTACGGAATAACCAAAACAGATACGCAGTATTTT. Translation: CASSYGITKTDTQYF. The chain links TRBV6-6 to TRBJ2-3; unclear D gene. Germline V gene lookup returns CDR1 MNHNY and CDR2 SVGAGI (reference sequence). The CDR3 consists of 15 residues. Trimming cost V 2 bases and J 3 bases, with 12 bases left between them.

The rearrangement links TRBV27 to TRBJ1-6; 10 bases are shared with TRBD1. Trimming removed 5 bases from V and 1 base from J; junction bases left unmatched: 5. The CDR3 runs to 17 residues. The germline V gene has CDR1 MNHEY and CDR2 SMNVEV (reference sequence). The CDR3 coding sequence is TGTGCCAGCAGTCTACGGGACAGGGGTTCCTATAATTCACCCCTCCACTTT. Translated: CASSLRDRGSYNSPLHF.

The chain has TRBV20-1 and TRBJ2-7; unclear D gene. In germline, CDR1 is DFQATT, CDR2 SNEGSKA (reference sequence). This CDR3 comprises 12 residues. V lost 5 bases, J lost 3 bases, and 11 bases lay in between. In DNA form, the CDR3 reads TGCAGTGCTCCGGCGTTAAACTACGAGCAGTACGTC. Amino acid sequence: CSAPALNYEQYV.

This clonotype was found a few times. This rearrangement joins TRBV7-8 to TRBJ2-1; D possibly corresponds to TRBD1 (6 bases). The CDR3 is made up of 14 amino acids. Germline CDR1 reads SGHVS; CDR2 reads FQNEAQ. The V gene lost 1 base and the J gene lost 6 bases, with 10 bases spanning the gap. The CDR3 DNA reads as TGTGCCAGCAGCTTAGACAGGGCAGGCAATGAGCAGTTCTTC. Translated: CASSLDRAGNEQFF.

J is TRBJ2-5 and V is TRBV20-1, with D possibly being TRBD2 (5 bases). The CDR3 loop spans 10 amino acids. The V end lost 6 bases, the J end lost 5 bases, and 7 bases lay between the germline ends. Germline loops: CDR1 DFQATT, CDR2 SNEGSKA (reference sequence). This chain's CDR3 is CSAKRETQYF. Here the CDR3 DNA reads TGCAGTGCCAAGCGGGAGACCCAGTACTTC.

This clonotype occurred a few times. The rearrangement joins TRBV5-6 to TRBJ2-3, with D possibly TRBD2 on 7 matching bases. Trimming removed 3 bases at V and 4 bases at J, with 15 bases between. The CDR3 spans 15 residues. Germline values: CDR1 SGHDT, CDR2 YYEEEE. CDR3: CASSWERGAPDTQYF. Here the CDR3 DNA reads TGTGCCAGCAGCTGGGAACGGGGGGCCCCAGATACGCAGTATTTT.

The V gene is TRBV27, the J gene TRBJ1-2, with 10 nucleotides matching TRBD1. The CDR3 has 14 amino acids. V shed 4 bases, J shed 4 bases, and the junction held 3 bases outside the gene matches. From germline, CDR1 is MNHEY and CDR2 SMNVEV (reference sequence). CDR3 DNA sequence: TGTGCCAGCAGTTGGACAGGGGGGAGCTATGGCTACACCTTC. Translating gives CASSWTGGSYGYTF.

This clonotype was counted at least ten times. The chain joins TRBV7-9 to TRBJ1-5; a possible D gene is TRBD1 (5 bases). Germline CDR1 SEHNR, CDR2 FQNEAQ (reference sequence). Trimming shortened V by 4 bases and J by 6 bases, and 34 bases separated the two germline ends. CDR3 size: 21 residues. The CDR3 is CASSSGVGDFWYAAGGQPQHF. The CDR3 DNA reads TGTGCCAGCAGCTCGGGGGTTGGGGATTTTTGGTACGCAGCCGGGGGTCAGCCCCAGCATTTT.